This TCR beta chain comes out of a study of shared clonotypes between healthy human individuals. Study in general: A couple of women and three men aged 18 to 49 made up the donors. Donors had three CD4 naive, three CD4 memory, two CD8 naive and one CD8 memory plate apiece.

Germline CDR1 reads SQVTM; CDR2 reads ANQGSEA. V gave up 1 base and J gave up 8 bases, with 11 bases separating them. The CDR3 covers 13 residues. Sequencing used immunoSEQ multiplex PCR; TCRdb keeps in-frame clones, though not all of them. The data show some 1 million clones, with about 75% seen just once and roughly 1.5% held by the top ten. Every contributor of samples was a Caucasian grown-up residing in Nashville, Tennessee. V and J are TRBV29-1 and TRBJ1-4; D call uncertain. The TCR originated in a man aged 18 to 29 in good health. Sequencing was done on a sample of memory CD4+ T cells sorted from blood. The subset: CD45RA-negative fraction. CDR3 region: CSVEALGEEKLFF. The CDR3, as DNA: TGCAGCGTTGAAGCCTTAGGAGAGGAAAAACTGTTTTTT.